This TCR beta chain was sequenced in a study of regulatory T cells in long-lasting Graves disease. Time point: newly diagnosed GD, antithyroid drugs for less than 3 months. Preparation of the TCR library used RNA extracted from PBMCs. Library construction for TCR beta used iRepertoire HTBI primers and Arm-PCR of CDR3 regions. TCRdb called the multiplex PCR reads again in MiXCR, with one record for every CDR3 protein. Among roughly 260,000 distinct CDR3 sequences, about 17% were seen once, and the ten largest hold around 15%. This clonotype was seen many times. The CDR3 consists of 17 residues. V was cut by 1 base and J by 5 bases, with 20 bases left in between. Germline V gene lookup returns CDR1 SGHRS and CDR2 YFSETQ. This sample also belongs to another study, concerning T cells in Graves' hyperthyroidism and ophthalmopathy. That work states: RT-PCR in the first round (using the HTBI primer set) targeted the TCR CDR3.

The clonotype comes from a woman aged 30 to 39 with Graves disease. The sample in question was peripheral blood mononuclear cells (PBMCs), obtained at new diagnosis, from a patient treated with antithyroid drugs. This chain connects TRBV5-1 to TRBJ2-3; possible D gene TRBD2, 5 bases. DNA for the CDR3: TGCGCCAGCAGCTTGTCTCTAACTAGTACGATTCGAGATACGCAGTATTTT. It is translated as CASSLSLTSTIRDTQYF.